The 5 T cell receptor beta chains listed next were all sequenced from one sample in a study of OX40 agonist ivuxolimab in advanced cancers. TCRdb keeps only in-frame clones here, not all; method: immunoSEQ multiplex PCR. The sample gives roughly 30,000 clones, 88% of which show up once; around three fifths is in the top ten. The material sequenced was CD4+ or CD8+ T cells sorted from blood, taken in a trial of the OX40 agonist ivuxolimab. These receptors all stem from an adult with an advanced solid tumor such as melanoma, head and neck, liver or kidney cancer.

The count of this clone is one. V is TRBV7-8 and J is TRBJ2-2, with 15 bases matching TRBD2. V lost 5 bases and J lost 6; bases outside the gene matches: 10. CDR1 is SGHVS and CDR2 is FQNEAQ in the germline V gene. The CDR3 has 18 residues. This CDR3 is CASSLGTSGGHGPGELFF. DNA for the CDR3: TGTGCCAGCAGCCTCGGGACTAGCGGGGGGCATGGTCCCGGGGAGCTGTTTTTT. The full variable domain, rest sourced from reference TRBV7-8 and TRBJ2-2, is GAGVSQSPRYKVAKRGQDVALRCDPISGHVSLFWYQQALGQGPEFLTYFQNEAQLDKSGLPSDRFFAERPEGSVSTLKIQRTQQEDSAVYLCASSLGTSGGHGPGELFFGEGSRLTVL.

The V and J genes are TRBV10-3 and TRBJ1-1; D call uncertain. V lost 7 bases and J 1 base, leaving 4 bases between the germline ends. Germline CDR1 is ENHRY and CDR2 is SYGVKD. The CDR3 runs 11 residues. CDR3 nucleotides: TGTGCCATCAAGGAGAACACTGAAGCTTTCTTT. Translated, it gives CAIKENTEAFF.

The chain couples TRBV12-5 to TRBJ2-1; the D gene is possibly TRBD2 (6 bases). The CDR3 has 13 residues. Germline lookup yields CDR1 LGHNT and CDR2 FRNRAP. V lost 3 bases to trimming and J lost 9 bases, with 12 bases between them. The CDR3 loop is CASGFGGRVEQFF. The CDR3 DNA reads TGTGCTAGTGGTTTCGGGGGAAGGGTTGAGCAGTTCTTC. Complete variable domain (other parts from reference TRBV12-5 and TRBJ2-1): DARVTQTPRHKVTEMGQEVTMRCQPILGHNTVFWYRQTMMQGLELLAYFRNRAPLDDSGMPKDRFSAEMPDATLATLKIQPSEPRDSAVYFCASGFGGRVEQFFGPGTRLTVL.

DNA for the CDR3: TGTGCCAGTGGACCGGGCACTGAAGCTTTCTTT. This codes for CASGPGTEAFF. V is TRBV19 and J is TRBJ1-1, with D uncertain. Between the trimmed V and J ends, which lost 8 bases and 4 bases, there was a span of 8 bases. Germline V gene sequence: CDR1 LNHDA, CDR2 SQIVND (reference sequence). This CDR3 has 11 amino acids.

The chain joins TRBV7-6 to TRBJ2-1; 8 bases fit TRBD2. The ends lost 2 bases at V and 3 bases at J; junction bases unmatched: 3. The V gene's germline CDR1 is SGHVS and CDR2 FNYEAQ. This CDR3 region has 15 residues. The CDR3 sequence is CASSLSTSGYNEQFF. CDR3 nucleotide sequence: TGTGCCAGCAGCTTATCTACTAGCGGCTACAATGAGCAGTTCTTC.